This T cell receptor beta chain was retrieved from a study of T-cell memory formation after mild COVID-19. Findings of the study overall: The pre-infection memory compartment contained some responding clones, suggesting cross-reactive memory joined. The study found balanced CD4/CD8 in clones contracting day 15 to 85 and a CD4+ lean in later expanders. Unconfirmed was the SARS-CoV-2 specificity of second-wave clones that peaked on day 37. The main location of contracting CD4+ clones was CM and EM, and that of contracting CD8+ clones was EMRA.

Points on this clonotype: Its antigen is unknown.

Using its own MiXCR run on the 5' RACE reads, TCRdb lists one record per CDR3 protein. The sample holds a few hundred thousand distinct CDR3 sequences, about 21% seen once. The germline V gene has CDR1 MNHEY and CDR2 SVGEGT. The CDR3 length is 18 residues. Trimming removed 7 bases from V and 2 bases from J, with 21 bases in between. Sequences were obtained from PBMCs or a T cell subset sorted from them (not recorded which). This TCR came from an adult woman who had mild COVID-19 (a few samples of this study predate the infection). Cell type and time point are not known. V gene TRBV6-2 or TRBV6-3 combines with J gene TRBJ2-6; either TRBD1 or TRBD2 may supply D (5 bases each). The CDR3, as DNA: TGTGCCAGCAAGACCCGGGGCCCAAGCCAACCTGGGGCCAACGTCCTGACTTTC. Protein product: CASKTRGPSQPGANVLTF.